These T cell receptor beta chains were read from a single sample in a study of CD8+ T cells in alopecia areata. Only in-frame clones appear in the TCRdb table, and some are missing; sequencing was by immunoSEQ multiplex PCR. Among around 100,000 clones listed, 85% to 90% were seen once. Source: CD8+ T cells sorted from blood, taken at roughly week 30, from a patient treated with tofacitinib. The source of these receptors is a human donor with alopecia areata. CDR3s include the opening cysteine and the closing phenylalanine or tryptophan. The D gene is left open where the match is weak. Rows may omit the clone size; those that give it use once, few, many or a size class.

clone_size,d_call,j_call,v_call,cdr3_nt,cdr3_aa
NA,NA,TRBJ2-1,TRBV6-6,TGTGCCAGCAGTTTCCGGGACGGAGCCTACAATGAGCAGTTCTTC,CASSFRDGAYNEQFF
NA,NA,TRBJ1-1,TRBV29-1,TGCAGCGCCCAGAGCGCGGCCGTAACCTCACTTTGGAACACTGAAGCTTTCTTT,CSAQSAAVTSLWNTEAFF
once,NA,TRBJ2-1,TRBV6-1,TGTGCCAGCAGTGAAGCGGATTACAATGAGCAGTTCTTC,CASSEADYNEQFF
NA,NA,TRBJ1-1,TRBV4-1,TGCGCCAGCAGCCCCCGAGAGATGAACACTGAAGCTTTCTTT,CASSPREMNTEAFF
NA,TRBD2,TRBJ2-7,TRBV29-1,TGCAGCGTTGATCAATTTTCTGAGCGGGGGTACGAGCAGTACTTC,CSVDQFSERGYEQYF
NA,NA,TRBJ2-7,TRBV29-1,TGCAGCGTTGATGGGGCGGCAGGCGATACCTACGAGCAGTACTTC,CSVDGAAGDTYEQYF
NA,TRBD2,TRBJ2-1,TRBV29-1,TGCAGCGTTGTGCGAGCGGGGCCCTACAATGAGCAGTTCTTC,CSVVRAGPYNEQFF
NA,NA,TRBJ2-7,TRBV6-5,TGTGCCAGCAGTTACGGTGCGGGTTACGAGCAGTACTTC,CASSYGAGYEQYF
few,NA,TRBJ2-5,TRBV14,TGTGCCAGCAGCCAAGGGGGGAGCATCCAAGAGACCCAGTACTTC,CASSQGGSIQETQYF
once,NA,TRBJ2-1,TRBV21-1,TGTGCCAGCAGCAAAGAGGTCCCAGGCTTCTCCTACAATGAGCAGTTCTTC,CASSKEVPGFSYNEQFF
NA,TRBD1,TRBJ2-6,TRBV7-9,TGTGCCAGCAGCTTATGGGACAGGGTCTCTGGGGCCAACGTCCTGACTTTC,CASSLWDRVSGANVLTF
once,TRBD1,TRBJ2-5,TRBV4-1,TGCGCCAGCAGCCAAGATTATACGACAGGGGGCGAAGAGACCCAGTACTTC,CASSQDYTTGGEETQYF
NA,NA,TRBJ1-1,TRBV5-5,TGTGCCAGCAGCCCGCCGGGTTGGTCTGAAGCTTTCTTT,CASSPPGWSEAFF
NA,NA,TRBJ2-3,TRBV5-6,TGTGCCAGCAGCTTGGGGGCAGATACGCAGTATTTT,CASSLGADTQYF
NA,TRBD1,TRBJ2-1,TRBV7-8,TGTGCCAGCAGCAGAATCACCGACAGGGGCGGGCAGTTCTTC,CASSRITDRGGQFF
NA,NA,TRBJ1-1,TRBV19,TGTGCCACCCGGAGGGGGGAAACTGAAGCTTTCTTT,CATRRGETEAFF
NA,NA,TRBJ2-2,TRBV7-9,TGTGCCAGCACCCCGCCACCGGGTCCTAACACCGGGGAGCTGTTTTTT,CASTPPPGPNTGELFF
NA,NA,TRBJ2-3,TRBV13,TGTGCCAGCAGCCTCCGGGCCCCGTCTCTGTATTTT,CASSLRAPSLYF
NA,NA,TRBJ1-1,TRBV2,TGTGCCAGCAGTCCAGGGGTCGCGACCACTGAAGCTTTCTTT,CASSPGVATTEAFF
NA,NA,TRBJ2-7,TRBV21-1,TGTGCCAGCAGCATCCGGGACACCTCTGGAGACGAGCAGTACTTC,CASSIRDTSGDEQYF
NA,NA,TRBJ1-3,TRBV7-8,TGTGCCAGCAGCACGGGACCGCGTGGAAACACCATATATTTT,CASSTGPRGNTIYF
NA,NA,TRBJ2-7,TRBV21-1,TGTGCCAGCAGCAAACGACAGTTTTGGAACGGCGGGCAGTACTTC,CASSKRQFWNGGQYF
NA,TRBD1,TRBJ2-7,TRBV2,TGTGCCAGCAGTGAGACAGGGGGTTTCTCCTACGAGCAGTACTTC,CASSETGGFSYEQYF
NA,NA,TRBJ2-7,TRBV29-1,TGCAGCGTTGTGTGGGACTCCTACGAGCAGTACTTC,CSVVWDSYEQYF
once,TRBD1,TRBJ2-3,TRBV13,TGTGCCAGCAGCGGCCGACAGGGGGTAACAGATACGCAGTATTTT,CASSGRQGVTDTQYF